The present TCR beta chain was sequenced within a study of blood T cell repertoires in COVID-19. Across the study: From T cells, B-cell-depleted T cells, or PBMCs came the material, which was cDNA or gDNA.

CDR1 is LGHDT, CDR2 YNNKEL, per germline (reference sequence). The CDR3 is 19 amino acids. V shed 1 base and J 4 bases; nucleotides not matched to a gene: 15. Profiled with immunoSEQ multiplex PCR; TCRdb holds only in-frame clones, not every one. The sample contains 80,000 to 100,000 clones, roughly nine tenths of which appear only once. V and J are TRBV3-1 (or the pseudogene TRBV3-2) and TRBJ2-3, with TRBD1 matching 9 bases. Sequenced: peripheral blood. The sequence was collected from a human donor with active COVID-19. The donor label of this sample is uncertain. For the CDR3, the DNA is TGTGCCAGCAGCCAAGCCAGAACTACCGGGACAGGGTACGCAGATACGCAGTATTTT. Encoded protein: CASSQARTTGTGYADTQYF.